These 28 T cell receptor beta chains originate from one sample sequenced in a study of vaccination and CD4 T cells after COVID-19. Treatment indicated: roughly 10-day PBMC culture with coronavirus spike peptide pools or control peptides (ViraFEST assay). At the Johns Hopkins FTIC core, DNA taken from cultured CD4+ T cells was sequenced by way of the Oncomine TCR Beta short-read assay. TCRdb re-called the PCR reads with MiXCR, one entry per CDR3 protein. This sample has 6,500 to 7,500 distinct CDR3 sequences, with under 75% found just once. No antigen is known for these receptors. The sequenced sample was CD4+ T cells from blood, cultured in vitro. These receptors came from a human donor who had recovered from COVID-19.

This chain uses TRBV2 with TRBJ2-3, with no clear D. The CDR3 has 13 amino acids. Looked up from germline, CDR1 is SNHLY and CDR2 is FYNNEI. Trimming cost V 4 bases and J 7 bases, with 12 bases left between them. The CDR3 DNA reads TGTGCCAGCAGTGCCGAGAGTAGAAATACGCAGTATTTT. Translating it yields CASSAESRNTQYF.

This chain joins TRBV12-3 or TRBV12-4 and TRBJ1-6, with 8 bases matching TRBD1. V trimming: 1 base; J trimming: 10 bases; junction bases outside the gene matches: 3. CDR3 size: 14 residues. The chain's CDR3 is CASSLGQGRSPLHF. CDR3 in DNA: TGTGCCAGCAGTTTAGGACAGGGGCGCTCACCCCTCCACTTT.

This chain connects TRBV6-4 to TRBJ1-2; TRBD1 agrees at 7 bases. The CDR3 covers 15 residues. Germline V gene data show CDR1 as MRHNA and CDR2 as SNTAGT. The V segment lost 6 bases and the J segment 5 bases; nucleotides outside the gene matches: 12. The CDR3 here is CASSLFTGTAYGYTF. As DNA, the CDR3 is TGTGCCAGCAGCCTTTTTACCGGGACAGCGTATGGCTACACCTTC.

The rearrangement uses TRBV6-1 and TRBJ2-5, with D unclear. CDR3 length: 16 amino acids. CDR1 is MNHNS, CDR2 SASEGT, per germline. V was cut by 6 bases and J by 1 base, with 18 bases left in between. CDR3: CASSKRAAVPQETQYF. As DNA, the CDR3 is TGTGCCAGCAGCAAACGGGCGGCGGTACCCCAAGAGACCCAGTACTTC.

Only a few counts were recorded for this clonotype. The V gene is TRBV21-1, the J gene TRBJ1-1; the table's TRBD1 call for D was not verified on the DNA. TRBV21-1 is tagged as a pseudogene. This CDR3 region has 13 residues. The CDR3 sequence is CASNLTGVTEAFF. For the CDR3, the DNA is TGTGCCAGCAACCTTACAGGGGTCACTGAAGCTTTCTTT.

V usage is TRBV2 and J usage is TRBJ1-6; D unresolved. V lost 3 bases, J lost 7 bases, and 7 bases lay in between. This CDR3 contains 13 residues. The V gene's germline CDR1 is SNHLY and CDR2 FYNNEI. The CDR3 loop reads CASSEERNSPLHF. The CDR3 DNA is TGTGCCAGCAGTGAGGAACGGAATTCACCCCTCCACTTT. The variable domain in full, completed from reference TRBV2 and TRBJ1-6, reads EPEVTQTPSHQVTQMGQEVILRCVPISNHLYFYWYRQILGQKVEFLVSFYNNEISEKSEIFDDQFSVERPDGSNFTLKIRSTKLEDSAMYFCASSEERNSPLHFGNGTRLTVT.

V is TRBV11-2 and J is TRBJ2-2, with D uncertain. The CDR3 spans 13 residues. Germline CDR1 SGHAT, CDR2 FQNNGV. Trimming cost V 5 bases and J 0 bases, with 4 bases left between them. CDR3 coding DNA: TGTGCCAGCAGCCCCCCGAACACCGGGGAGCTGTTTTTT. Translation: CASSPPNTGELFF. Drawing the rest from reference TRBV11-2 and TRBJ2-2, the complete variable domain is EAGVAQSPRYKIIEKRQSVAFWCNPISGHATLYWYQQILGQGPKLLIQFQNNGVVDDSQLPKDRFSAERLKGVDSTLKIQPAKLEDSAVYLCASSPPNTGELFFGEGSRLTVL.

The V and J genes are TRBV7-9 and TRBJ1-1; D is unresolved. V lost 5 bases, J lost 0 bases, and 13 bases lay in between. The germline V gene encodes CDR1 SEHNR and CDR2 FQNEAQ (reference sequence). The CDR3 runs to 15 residues. The CDR3 nucleotides read TGTGCCAGCAGCCTTGGCAGTGCCATGAACACTGAAGCTTTCTTT. This encodes CASSLGSAMNTEAFF.

This clonotype has just a few counts. The chain uses TRBV20-1 and TRBJ1-5; D perhaps matches TRBD1 (5 bases). The germline CDR1 and CDR2 sequences are DFQATT and SNEGSKA (reference sequence). The length of the CDR3 is 15 residues. V lost 4 bases and J 0 bases, leaving 13 bases between the germline ends. The CDR3 bases are TGCAGTGCTACACGGGACGGTGATAGCAATCAGCCCCAGCATTTT. The encoded protein is CSATRDGDSNQPQHF.

This chain uses TRBV5-4 with TRBJ2-7; maybe TRBD2 (6 bases). V was trimmed by 2 bases and J by 4 bases, leaving 13 bases between them. The CDR3 has 14 residues. Germline lookup yields CDR1 SGHNT and CDR2 YYREEE (reference sequence). As DNA, the CDR3 is TGTGCCAGCAGCTTCCTCGGCGGGAAGTACGAGCAGTACTTC. Translation: CASSFLGGKYEQYF.

The chain has TRBV5-5 and TRBJ1-6; TRBD1 agrees at 7 bases. Germline V lookup: CDR1 SGHKS, CDR2 YYEKEE (reference sequence). The CDR3 loop spans 17 amino acids. Trimming removed 2 bases from V and 0 bases from J; junction bases left unmatched: 5. As DNA, the CDR3 is TGTGCCAGCAGCTTCAGGGGGGAGAGCTCCTATAATTCACCCCTCCACTTT. This translates into CASSFRGESSYNSPLHF.

This sequence joins TRBV10-3 and TRBJ2-5; either TRBD1 or TRBD2 may supply D (6 bases each). The CDR3 consists of 14 residues. The V end was cut by 10 bases, the J end by 7 bases, with 22 bases between. CDR1 and CDR2 (germline): ENHRY, SYGVKD. This chain's CDR3 is CASQRGGLGGTQYF. DNA for the CDR3: TGTGCCAGCCAGCGTGGGGGGCTGGGGGGGACCCAGTACTTC.

This clonotype was found a few times. The rearrangement joins TRBV7-3 to TRBJ2-3; 11 bases agree with TRBD2. The CDR3 extends over 16 amino acids. The germline CDR1 and CDR2 sequences are SGHTA and FQGTGA. The ends lost 5 bases at V and 9 bases at J; junction bases unmatched: 13. CDR3 sequence reads: CASSVGPGTSGRTQYF. As DNA, the CDR3 is TGTGCCAGCAGCGTGGGACCCGGGACTAGCGGAAGAACGCAGTATTTT. Filled out from reference TRBV7-3 and TRBJ2-3, the complete variable domain reads GAGVSQTPSNKVTEKGKYVELRCDPISGHTALYWYRQSLGQGPEFLIYFQGTGAADDSGLPNDRFFAVRPEGSVSTLKIQRTERGDSAVYLCASSVGPGTSGRTQYFGPGTRLTVL.

This sequence joins TRBV7-9 and TRBJ2-7; D is uncertain. Looked up from germline, CDR1 is SEHNR and CDR2 is FQNEAQ (reference sequence). V was trimmed by 2 bases and J by 4 bases, leaving 12 bases between them. This CDR3 is 14 amino acids long. The CDR3 DNA is TGTGCCAGCAGCTTAAGTGGGGTACGGTACGAGCAGTACTTC. It codes for CASSLSGVRYEQYF.

This chain joins TRBV2 and TRBJ1-2; a weak D match, TRBD1 (5 bases). V shed 4 bases and J shed 8 bases, with 11 bases lying between them. The CDR3 consists of 12 residues. Germline-derived CDR1 and CDR2 are SNHLY and FYNNEI. This CDR3 is CASSVGVDGYTF. CDR3 nucleotides: TGTGCCAGCAGTGTGGGGGTGGACGGCTACACCTTC.

This chain joins TRBV7-9 and TRBJ2-5; D not resolved. CDR3 length: 11 residues. V was cut by 1 base and J by 9 bases, with 6 bases left in between. The germline V gene has CDR1 SEHNR and CDR2 FQNEAQ (reference sequence). CDR3 bases: TGTGCCAGCAGCTTAGGATCGGCCCAGTACTTC. It yields the protein CASSLGSAQYF.

This chain uses TRBV5-8 with TRBJ1-3; D is unclear. Looked up from germline, CDR1 is SGHTS and CDR2 is YDEGEE. Trimming left V 4 bases short and J 4 bases short, with 12 bases between. The CDR3 length is 14 residues. The DNA for the CDR3 is TGTGCCAGCAGCCCAACGTGGCAGGGAAACACCATATATTTT. Residues: CASSPTWQGNTIYF.

The J gene is TRBJ1-1, the V gene TRBV7-2, with D maybe TRBD1 (5 bases). V lost 5 bases, J lost 4 bases, and 17 bases lay in between. Germline CDR1 SGHTA, CDR2 FQGNSA. The CDR3 is made up of 15 amino acids. This chain's CDR3 is CASSRRGKGTTEAFF. CDR3 in DNA: TGTGCCAGCAGCCGAAGGGGAAAAGGGACCACTGAAGCTTTCTTT.

The chain carries TRBV19 and TRBJ2-7; D is unresolved. CDR3 length: 14 amino acids. Germline V gives CDR1 LNHDA, CDR2 SQIVND (reference sequence). The V end lost 5 bases, the J end lost 12 bases, and 23 bases lay between the germline ends. Written as DNA, the CDR3 is TGTGCCAGTAGTCCACGCCACCCAACTACCGGAAGGTACTTC. This translates into CASSPRHPTTGRYF.

The chain joins TRBV21-1 to TRBJ2-2; no DNA check was done on the table's D call, TRBD1. TRBV21-1 is assigned pseudogene status. The length of the CDR3 is 15 residues. The CDR3 sequence is CASDRQGARTGELFF. For the CDR3, the DNA is TGTGCCAGCGACCGACAGGGGGCACGCACCGGGGAGCTGTTTTTT.

This chain links TRBV20-1 with TRBJ2-5; possible D gene TRBD2, 6 bases. V was clipped by 6 bases and J by 1 base, with 12 bases between them. CDR3 size: 13 residues. From germline, CDR1 is DFQATT and CDR2 SNEGSKA (reference sequence). Written as DNA, the CDR3 is TGCAGTGCGGTCCTAGCGAGCCAAGAGACCCAGTACTTC. It is translated as CSAVLASQETQYF.

The chain employs TRBV4-2 and TRBJ2-5; 7 bases line up with TRBD1. The V segment lost 0 bases and the J segment 0 bases; nucleotides outside the gene matches: 1. This CDR3 is built from 15 residues. CDR1 is LGHNA and CDR2 is YNFKEQ in the germline V gene. This CDR3 is CASSQDGTDQETQYF. CDR3 bases: TGTGCCAGCAGCCAAGACGGGACAGACCAAGAGACCCAGTACTTC.

This clonotype was picked up one time. The CDR3 nucleotides are TGTGCCAGCAGTTACCTCTACGAGCAGTACTTC. Protein sequence: CASSYLYEQYF. V usage is TRBV6-5 and J usage is TRBJ2-7, with unresolved D. The V end lost 2 bases, the J end lost 3 bases, and 2 bases lay between the germline ends. CDR1 is MNHEY and CDR2 is SVGAGI in the germline V gene. The CDR3 consists of 11 residues.

The chain uses TRBV7-9 and TRBJ1-1; D remains ambiguous. Trimming stripped 5 bases from V and 10 bases from J, with 20 bases between. The CDR3 consists of 14 residues. Germline V lookup: CDR1 SEHNR, CDR2 FQNEAQ (reference sequence). Here the CDR3 reads CASSPVEILRAAFF. In DNA form, the CDR3 reads TGTGCCAGCAGCCCGGTTGAGATTCTAAGGGCAGCTTTCTTT.

The chain employs TRBV10-3 and TRBJ2-3; 11 nucleotides agree with TRBD2. The CDR3 runs to 16 residues. Germline lookup yields CDR1 ENHRY and CDR2 SYGVKD. V was pared by 2 bases and J by 8 bases, with 9 bases of the junction left unmatched. CDR3 nucleotides: TGTGCCATCAGTGAGGATAGCGGGGGGGGACGAGGTACGCAGTATTTT. This translates into CAISEDSGGGRGTQYF.

The V call is TRBV10-3, the J call TRBJ2-7, with unresolved D. The germline V gene has CDR1 ENHRY and CDR2 SYGVKD. There are 16 residues in the CDR3. The germline V and J ends were trimmed by 2 bases and 4 bases, with 18 bases remaining between them. CDR3 residues: CAISEPRAGSEYEQYF. The DNA of the CDR3 is TGTGCCATCAGTGAGCCCCGAGCCGGCTCAGAATACGAGCAGTACTTC.

This rearrangement joins TRBV28 to TRBJ2-5, with D perhaps TRBD1 or TRBD2 (5 bases each). The CDR3 consists of 13 residues. The V gene lost 2 bases and the J gene lost 4 bases, with 8 bases spanning the gap. Germline CDR1 and CDR2: MDHEN and SYDVKM. CDR3 amino acids: CASSLGTGETQYF. The DNA for the CDR3 is TGTGCCAGCAGTTTAGGGACGGGAGAGACCCAGTACTTC.

This clonotype was detected only once. V and J are TRBV20-1 and TRBJ2-1; 14 nucleotides line up with TRBD2. The junction had 8 bases not matched to a gene; V was cut back by 3 bases and J by 1 base. CDR1 and CDR2 from the germline V gene are DFQATT and SNEGSKA (reference sequence). The CDR3 is made up of 18 amino acids. In DNA form, the CDR3 reads TGCAGTGCTAGCCAACGACTAGCGGGAGGGTTATCCTACAATGAGCAGTTCTTC. Protein: CSASQRLAGGLSYNEQFF.